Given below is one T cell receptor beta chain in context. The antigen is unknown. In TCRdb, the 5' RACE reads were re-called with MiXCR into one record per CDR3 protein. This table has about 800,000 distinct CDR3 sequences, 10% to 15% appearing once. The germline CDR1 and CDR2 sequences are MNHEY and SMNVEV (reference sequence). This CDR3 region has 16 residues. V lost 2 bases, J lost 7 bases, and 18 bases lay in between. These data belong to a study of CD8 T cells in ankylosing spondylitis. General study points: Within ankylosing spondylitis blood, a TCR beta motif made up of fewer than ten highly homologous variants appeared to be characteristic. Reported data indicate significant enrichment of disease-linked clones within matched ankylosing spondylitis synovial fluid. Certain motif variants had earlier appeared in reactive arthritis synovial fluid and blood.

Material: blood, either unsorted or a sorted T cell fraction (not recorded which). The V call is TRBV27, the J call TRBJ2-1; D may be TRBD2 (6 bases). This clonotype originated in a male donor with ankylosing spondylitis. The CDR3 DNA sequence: TGTGCCAGCAGTTTACGGGGGAGTCCCCACTTGAATGAGCAGTTCTTC. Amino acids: CASSLRGSPHLNEQFF.